The 3 T cell receptor beta chains below all came from one sample that was sequenced in a study of cytomegalovirus exposure and HLA in healthy donors. PCR primers comprised 60 Vbeta and 13 Jbeta primers. Sequencing used immunoSEQ multiplex PCR; TCRdb keeps in-frame clones, though not all of them. The sample comprises around 100,000 clones, about 75% of which are singletons, and less than 5% rests with the top ten. The sample taken for sequencing was PBMCs. Every receptor here comes from a woman between 18 and 29 years old in good health and CMV-seropositive.

V usage is TRBV5-5 and J usage is TRBJ1-1; TRBD1 agrees at 8 bases. Per germline, CDR1 SGHKS and CDR2 YYEKEE (reference sequence). Trimming removed 3 bases from V and 4 bases from J; junction bases left unmatched: 11. The CDR3 has 16 residues. DNA for the CDR3: TGTGCCAGCAGCTCCCCGACCGGACAGGGTGGCACTGAAGCTTTCTTT. Encoded protein: CASSSPTGQGGTEAFF.

This clone came up once. The V and J genes are TRBV28 and TRBJ1-5; 8 bases are a match to TRBD1. The CDR3 spans 13 residues. CDR1 MDHEN and CDR2 SYDVKM come from the germline V gene. Losses at the gene ends were 6 bases for V and 5 bases for J; bases not matched to a gene: 3. CDR3 sequence: CASRPQGDQPQHF. CDR3 coding DNA: TGTGCCAGCAGACCACAGGGGGATCAGCCCCAGCATTTT.

V gene TRBV28 combines with J gene TRBJ2-6; the D is unclear. Per the germline V gene, CDR1 is MDHEN and CDR2 is SYDVKM. Trimming removed 6 bases from V and 4 bases from J, with 13 bases in between. This CDR3 has 15 amino acids. CDR3 sequence reads: CASRGPTPGANVLTF. The CDR3 coding sequence is TGTGCCAGCAGGGGTCCGACACCCGGGGCCAACGTCCTGACTTTC.